The 21 T cell receptor beta chains reported below all come from one sample, sequenced in a study of shared clonotypes between healthy human individuals. Measured with immunoSEQ multiplex PCR; TCRdb has only the in-frame clones, and not every one. Of 400,000 to 600,000 clones in the sample, about 75% were seen once. Sequenced: PBMCs. The origin of the receptors is a woman in her 40s in good health. Some clones in this sample may be carry-over from other donors' samples.

This clone was counted a few times. Within the sample, other DNA sequences also encode this same CDR3. The CDR3 region has the DNA TGTGCCAGCAGCTTAGTTGGGTACGAGCAGTACTTC. It translates to CASSLVGYEQYF. The chain employs TRBV7-6 and TRBJ2-7, with D unclear. Germline V gene lookup returns CDR1 SGHVS and CDR2 FNYEAQ. The CDR3 totals 12 residues. With 1 base removed from V and 4 bases from J, the gap between germline ends came to 5 bases. Together with reference TRBV7-6 and TRBJ2-7, the CDR3 gives the full variable domain: GAGVSQSPRYKVTKRGQDVALRCDPISGHVSLYWYRQALGQGPEFLTYFNYEAQQDKSGLPNDRFSAERPEGSISTLTIQRTEQRDSAMYRCASSLVGYEQYFGPGTRLTVT.

The V gene is TRBV7-9, the J gene TRBJ2-7; 10 nucleotides align to TRBD2. CDR1 is SEHNR, CDR2 FQNEAQ, per germline (reference sequence). This CDR3 has 14 amino acids. V shed 5 bases, J shed 2 bases, and the junction held 3 bases outside the gene matches. In DNA form, the CDR3 reads TGTGCCAGCAGCCGAGCGGGAGGGCCCTACGAGCAGTACTTC. Its protein is CASSRAGGPYEQYF.

V usage is TRBV11-2 and J usage is TRBJ2-5, with D maybe TRBD2 (6 bases). V was cut by 5 bases and J by 4 bases, with 17 bases left in between. CDR1 and CDR2 from the germline V gene are SGHAT and FQNNGV. The CDR3 has 15 amino acids. The CDR3 is CASSLSWAGLETQYF. In nucleotides, the CDR3 is TGTGCCAGCAGCCTCTCGTGGGCGGGGTTAGAGACCCAGTACTTC.

This clone has only a few counts. The chain combines TRBV19 with TRBJ2-5; a possible D gene is TRBD2 (5 bases). Germline values: CDR1 LNHDA, CDR2 SQIVND (reference sequence). Trimming left V 3 bases short and J 5 bases short, with 16 bases between. The CDR3 is made up of 15 amino acids. CDR3 in amino acids: CASSINLASRETQYF. CDR3 sequence (DNA): TGTGCCAGTAGTATTAATTTGGCTAGCCGGGAGACCCAGTACTTC.

The rearrangement uses TRBV7-7 and TRBJ2-5; 11 nucleotides line up with TRBD2. This CDR3 region has 14 residues. Germline CDR1 is SSHAT and CDR2 is FNYEAQ (reference sequence). The CDR3 DNA follows: TGTGCTATTGGCGGACTAGCGGGCCCAGGGACCCAGTACTTC. Translating it yields CAIGGLAGPGTQYF.

The gene calls are TRBV28 and TRBJ1-3; the D is unclear. This CDR3 contains 14 residues. Germline V gene data show CDR1 as MDHEN and CDR2 as SYDVKM. Trimming removed 4 bases at V and 7 bases at J, with 14 bases between. The CDR3 nucleotides read TGTGCCAGCAGTTATGGGATACGAGGGAACACCATATATTTT. It is translated as CASSYGIRGNTIYF. Full variable domain (rest looked up from reference TRBV28 and TRBJ1-3): DVKVTQSSRYLVKRTGEKVFLECVQDMDHENMFWYRQDPGLGLRLIYFSYDVKMKEKGDIPEGYSVSREKKERFSLILESASTNQTSMYLCASSYGIRGNTIYFGEGSWLTVV.

This chain links TRBV5-1 with TRBJ2-1; 9 bases match TRBD2. From germline, CDR1 is SGHRS and CDR2 YFSETQ. V was pared by 6 bases and J by 7 bases, with 8 bases of the junction left unmatched. The CDR3 covers 14 residues. The chain's CDR3 is CASTTGTSINEQFF. CDR3 DNA: TGCGCCAGCACAACCGGGACTAGCATAAATGAGCAGTTCTTC.

The chain employs TRBV18 and TRBJ2-7; D unclear. Germline V CDR1 and CDR2: KGHSH, LQKENI. The ends were cut back, 8 bases at V and 3 bases at J, with 11 bases in the middle. This CDR3 has 12 residues. The CDR3 here is CASTTPGYEQYF. In nucleotides, the CDR3 is TGTGCCAGCACCACCCCCGGCTACGAGCAGTACTTC. The full variable domain, rest sourced from reference TRBV18 and TRBJ2-7, is NAGVMQNPRHLVRRRGQEARLRCSPMKGHSHVYWYRQLPEEGLKFMVYLQKENIIDESGMPKERFSAEFPKEGPSILRIQQVVRGDSAAYFCASTTPGYEQYFGPGTRLTVT.

V usage is TRBV19 and J usage is TRBJ2-7; 7 bases are shared with TRBD2. CDR1 is LNHDA, CDR2 SQIVND, per germline (reference sequence). The CDR3 loop spans 14 amino acids. Trimming took 5 bases from V and 3 from J; bases not matched to a gene: 7. This chain's CDR3 is CASSVQWTSYEQYF. In nucleotides, the CDR3 is TGTGCCAGTAGTGTGCAATGGACTAGCTACGAGCAGTACTTC.

On this clone itself: A much larger clone differs from this one at a single base, so this may be a read error. V is TRBV5-4 and J is TRBJ2-5, with 8 bases matching TRBD2. The J segment lost 5 bases and the V segment lost 4 bases, leaving 10 bases of the junction unmatched. This CDR3 has 15 residues. Germline V gene data show CDR1 as SGHNT and CDR2 as YYREEE (reference sequence). This chain's CDR3 is CASSRGGAEGETQYF. CDR3 sequence (DNA): TGTGCCAGCAGCCGGGGGGGAGCGGAGGGGGAGACCCAGTACTTC.

V gene TRBV4-1 combines with J gene TRBJ2-1; D possibly corresponds to TRBD1 (6 bases). The CDR3 has 13 amino acids. Trimming took off 0 bases at V and 9 bases at J, with 9 bases between the two ends. CDR1 MGHRA and CDR2 YSYEKL come from the germline V gene. The CDR3 region is CASSQDKGGEQFF. CDR3 nucleotides: TGCGCCAGCAGCCAAGATAAAGGGGGTGAGCAGTTCTTC.

The chain combines TRBV6-5 with TRBJ1-2, with 9 bases fitting TRBD1. V lost 6 bases, J lost 6 bases, and 8 bases stayed unmatched. The germline V gene has CDR1 MNHEY and CDR2 SVGAGI. The CDR3 is 14 amino acids. In DNA form, the CDR3 reads TGTGCCAGCAGACCCGGACAGGGGATTGATGGCTACACCTTC. Its protein product is CASRPGQGIDGYTF.

This clone was counted at least ten times. V is TRBV11-2 and J is TRBJ2-6; 7 bases are a match to TRBD1. Germline CDR1 reads SGHAT; CDR2 reads FQNNGV. Trimming took 5 bases from V and 1 from J; bases not matched to a gene: 2. This CDR3 is 15 amino acids long. CDR3 nucleotide sequence: TGTGCCAGCAGCCGGGACAGATCTGGGGCCAACGTCCTGACTTTC. As protein: CASSRDRSGANVLTF.

A word on this clone: Mismatch with germline at one junction end may stem from a read error. The chain couples TRBV7-7 to TRBJ2-1; TRBD2 might be the D (5 bases). Germline loops: CDR1 SSHAT, CDR2 FNYEAQ (reference sequence). CDR3 length equals 14 residues. CDR3 protein: CASSLAGDYNEQFF. The CDR3 nucleotides read TGTGCTAGCAGCTTGGCCGGGGACTACAATGAGCAGTTCTTC.

This clone was seen a single time. J is TRBJ2-5 and V is TRBV30; 7 bases map to TRBD2. The J call is doubtful: the DNA matches TRBJ2-7 better. CDR1 is GTSNPN and CDR2 is SVGIG in the germline V gene (reference sequence). This CDR3 is 15 amino acids long. The chain's CDR3 is CAWSGFGGSNYEQYF. In DNA, the CDR3 is TGTGCCTGGAGTGGGTTCGGCGGGAGTAACTACGAGCAGTACTTC.

V usage is TRBV7-2 and J usage is TRBJ1-5; D not resolved. This CDR3 region has 14 residues. From germline, CDR1 is SGHTA and CDR2 FQGNSA. V was clipped by 0 bases and J by 6 bases, with 9 bases between them. The CDR3 loop is CASSLAPGAQPQHF. CDR3 nucleotide sequence: TGTGCCAGCAGCTTAGCGCCGGGCGCTCAGCCCCAGCATTTT. Full variable domain (remainder filled in from reference TRBV7-2 and TRBJ1-5): GAGVSQSPSNKVTEKGKDVELRCDPISGHTALYWYRQSLGQGLEFLIYFQGNSAPDKSGLPSDRFSAERTGGSVSTLTIQRTQQEDSAVYLCASSLAPGAQPQHFGDGTRLSIL.

Of note for this clone: Different DNA sequences within this sample yield the same CDR3. The chain uses TRBV30 and TRBJ1-1, with unresolved D. V shed 0 bases and J shed 4 bases, with 3 bases lying between them. Germline CDR1 is GTSNPN and CDR2 is SVGIG (reference sequence). The CDR3 extends over 11 amino acids. CDR3 region: CAWSVSTEAFF. The CDR3 coding sequence is TGTGCCTGGAGTGTAAGCACTGAAGCTTTCTTT.

This clone was observed once. The V and J genes are TRBV5-5 and TRBJ1-5; D may be TRBD1 (5 bases). The CDR3 runs 15 residues. The V and J ends lost 1 base and 6 bases respectively, with 14 bases between them. CDR1 is SGHKS and CDR2 is YYEKEE in the germline V gene (reference sequence). The CDR3 region is CASSLRAGQGQPQHF. The CDR3 DNA sequence: TGTGCCAGCAGCTTGAGGGCAGGGCAAGGTCAGCCCCAGCATTTT.

V gene TRBV7-6 combines with J gene TRBJ2-7; 7 nucleotides align to TRBD1. The CDR3 consists of 17 residues. The V and J ends lost 6 bases and 1 base, in that order; junction bases with no gene match: 15. Germline V CDR1 and CDR2: SGHVS, FNYEAQ. CDR3 coding DNA: TGTGCCAGCAGTCCAAATATAGGAAACAGGGGATCCTACGAGCAGTACTTC. Protein sequence: CASSPNIGNRGSYEQYF.

V and J are TRBV10-2 and TRBJ2-7, with 8 positions matching TRBD1. This CDR3 is built from 17 residues. V gave up 6 bases and J gave up 2 bases; unmatched junction bases: 15. Germline CDR1 and CDR2: WSHSY and SAAADI. The CDR3 region is CASRDLRQGQHPYEQYF. CDR3 in DNA: TGCGCCAGCAGGGACCTACGACAGGGGCAGCACCCCTACGAGCAGTACTTC.

The chain recombines TRBV27 with TRBJ2-7; D gene ambiguous. CDR1 is MNHEY and CDR2 is SMNVEV in the germline V gene (reference sequence). The CDR3 consists of 16 residues. V was clipped by 4 bases and J by 2 bases, with 18 bases between them. CDR3 loop: CASSSLDGRETYEQYF. The CDR3 DNA reads TGTGCCAGCAGTTCCTTGGACGGACGAGAAACCTACGAGCAGTACTTC.